One T cell receptor beta chain is described in this entry. This CDR3 comprises 14 residues. Germline V lookup: CDR1 SGHRS, CDR2 YFSETQ. Each CDR3 protein gets one entry in TCRdb, which reprocessed the 5' RACE reads and gives no DNA. The table lists about 160,000 distinct CDR3 sequences. The data stem from a study of monozygotic twins with inflammatory bowel disease. The chain uses TRBV5-1 and TRBJ2-7. The receptor comes from a human donor with ulcerative colitis or Crohn's disease, or a healthy co-twin of an affected twin (not recorded which). The sample comprised blood. CDR3 residues: CVSSLVATSYEQYF.